Each of the 20 T cell receptor beta chains below was sequenced from the same sample in a study of Ad26.COV2.S vaccination and SARS-CoV-2 variants. Clones were read by immunoSEQ multiplex PCR, and TCRdb kept only the in-frame ones, dropping some. The sample includes some 290,000 clones, just under 85% seen only once; the top ten take 2.1%. Documented treatment: around 19 received Ad26.COV2.S at low or high dose, single or two shots; roughly 5 received placebo; per-sample allocation not given. Day 63 after the first vaccine or placebo injection was the time point for sampling. The material sequenced was peripheral blood, taken in a trial of Ad26.COV2.S vaccine versus placebo. These receptor sequences come from a person between 18 and 59 years old who received the Ad26.COV2.S COVID-19 vaccine or a placebo.

This chain joins TRBV5-6 and TRBJ2-7; 8 nucleotides align to TRBD1. CDR3 size: 14 residues. Trimming at V came to 6 bases and at J to 0 bases, leaving 5 bases not matched to a gene. Looked up from germline, CDR1 is SGHDT and CDR2 is YYEEEE. CDR3 sequence: CASNRQGSSYEQYF. In DNA, the CDR3 is TGTGCCAGCAACCGACAGGGGAGCTCCTACGAGCAGTACTTC.

A word on this clone: This likely comes from a read error, as the CDR3 has no conserved phenylalanine or tryptophan at its end. It is unclear where the CDR3 begins or ends on the DNA, so no DNA is shown, and the CDR3 is as TCRdb lists it. V gene TRBV23-1 combines with J gene TRBJ1-1. TRBV23-1 is recorded as an ORF, its role being uncertain. The CDR3 is 10 residues long, counting both termini. CDR3 loop: CASSQSGTSG.

This chain uses TRBV7-2 with TRBJ2-7; TRBD2 agrees at 13 bases. J gave up 3 bases and V 5 bases, and 4 bases lay outside the gene matches. The CDR3 sequence is 15 residues long. Germline lookup yields CDR1 SGHTA and CDR2 FQGNSA. The CDR3 DNA is TGTGCCAGCAGCCCAACTAGCGGGGGGGTCTACGAGCAGTACTTC. This sequence encodes CASSPTSGGVYEQYF.

The chain uses TRBV5-1 and TRBJ1-2, with D perhaps matching TRBD1 (5 bases). The CDR3 contains 14 residues. Germline CDR1 SGHRS, CDR2 YFSETQ. V was shortened by 1 base and J by 4 bases, with 11 bases between the two germline ends. DNA for the CDR3: TGCGCCAGCAGCTTGACTTTACAGGCCTATGGCTACACCTTC. Protein: CASSLTLQAYGYTF. Looking up the rest from reference TRBV5-1 and TRBJ1-2 gives the full variable domain: KAGVTQTPRYLIKTRGQQVTLSCSPISGHRSVSWYQQTPGQGLQFLFEYFSETQRNKGNFPGRFSGRQFSNSRSEMNVSTLELGDSALYLCASSLTLQAYGYTFGSGTRLTVV.

The V and J genes are TRBV6-5 and TRBJ1-1; D is possibly TRBD1 (5 bases). CDR1 and CDR2 from the germline V gene are MNHEY and SVGAGI. The CDR3 is made up of 15 amino acids. Trimming cost V 6 bases and J 5 bases, with 19 bases left between them. The CDR3 sequence: CASSRRTGGETEAFF. The CDR3 nucleotides are TGTGCCAGCAGCCGCAGGACCGGGGGGGAGACTGAAGCTTTCTTT.

J is TRBJ1-5 and V is TRBV28; D is uncertain. This CDR3 is 11 amino acids long. Trimming took off 2 bases at V and 15 bases at J, with 11 bases between the two ends. The germline CDR1 and CDR2 sequences are MDHEN and SYDVKM. CDR3 residues: CASSLNRGMHF. CDR3 DNA sequence: TGTGCCAGCAGTTTAAACAGAGGGATGCATTTT.

The CDR3 reads CASSSDPGAGNQPQHF. DNA for the CDR3: TGTGCCAGCAGCTCCGACCCAGGGGCAGGCAATCAGCCCCAGCATTTT. The chain recombines TRBV5-5 with TRBJ1-5; D may be TRBD1 (6 bases). Between the trimmed V and J ends, which lost 3 bases and 2 bases, there was a span of 15 bases. The germline V gene encodes CDR1 SGHKS and CDR2 YYEKEE (reference sequence). This CDR3 contains 16 residues. Using reference TRBV5-5 and TRBJ1-5 for the parts outside the CDR3, the full variable domain is DAGVTQSPTHLIKTRGQQVTLRCSPISGHKSVSWYQQVLGQGPQFIFQYYEKEERGRGNFPDRFSARQFPNYSSELNVNALLLGDSALYLCASSSDPGAGNQPQHFGDGTRLSIL.

The gene calls are TRBV4-2 and TRBJ2-2, with TRBD2 matching over 11 bases. The ends lost 3 bases at V and 5 bases at J; junction bases unmatched: 2. The germline V gene encodes CDR1 LGHNA and CDR2 YNFKEQ. This CDR3 spans 15 amino acids. Here the CDR3 reads CASSQIAGGTGELFF. For the CDR3, the DNA is TGTGCCAGCAGCCAGATAGCGGGGGGGACCGGGGAGCTGTTTTTT.

The chain is built from TRBV2 and TRBJ2-1; D ambiguous. The CDR3 is made up of 11 amino acids. V was shortened by 2 bases and J by 8 bases, with 4 bases between the two germline ends. Germline CDR1 is SNHLY and CDR2 is FYNNEI. CDR3 nucleotides: TGTGCCAGCAGTGAATACCATGAGCAGTTCTTC. Residues: CASSEYHEQFF. Based on the CDR3 plus reference TRBV2 and TRBJ2-1, the full variable domain is EPEVTQTPSHQVTQMGQEVILRCVPISNHLYFYWYRQILGQKVEFLVSFYNNEISEKSEIFDDQFSVERPDGSNFTLKIRSTKLEDSAMYFCASSEYHEQFFGPGTRLTVL.

This clone is a singleton in its sample. V gene TRBV18 combines with J gene TRBJ2-1, with 10 bases that match TRBD1. The CDR3 length is 15 residues. The J segment lost 6 bases and the V segment lost 4 bases, leaving 6 bases of the junction unmatched. Germline CDR1 KGHSH, CDR2 LQKENI. CDR3 in amino acids: CASSLGQGEANEQFF. CDR3 DNA sequence: TGTGCCAGCTCACTCGGACAGGGGGAAGCCAATGAGCAGTTCTTC.

The J gene is TRBJ2-5, the V gene TRBV9, with TRBD2 matching over 8 bases. Per germline, CDR1 SGDLS and CDR2 YYNGEE. The CDR3 is 16 residues long. Unmatched junction bases numbered 11, after V lost 3 bases and J lost 4 bases. The CDR3 spells CASSARPGLVRETQYF. DNA of the CDR3: TGTGCCAGCAGCGCACGACCGGGACTAGTTCGAGAGACCCAGTACTTC.

This clone turned up a few times. This chain's CDR3 is CASSLEGQEDRIAYGYTF. The CDR3 DNA reads TGCGCCAGCAGCTTGGAAGGACAGGAAGACAGAATCGCATATGGCTACACCTTC. The V gene is TRBV5-1, the J gene TRBJ1-2, with TRBD1 identical over 7 bases. The germline V gene encodes CDR1 SGHRS and CDR2 YFSETQ. V was clipped by 0 bases and J by 5 bases; unmatched bases: 16. This CDR3 spans 18 amino acids. The full variable domain, with the rest looked up from reference TRBV5-1 and TRBJ1-2, is KAGVTQTPRYLIKTRGQQVTLSCSPISGHRSVSWYQQTPGQGLQFLFEYFSETQRNKGNFPGRFSGRQFSNSRSEMNVSTLELGDSALYLCASSLEGQEDRIAYGYTFGSGTRLTVV.

This chain connects TRBV2 to TRBJ2-5; D is possibly TRBD2 (5 bases). V lost 6 bases and J lost 5, with 10 bases in between. The CDR3 covers 12 residues. Germline V gives CDR1 SNHLY, CDR2 FYNNEI. The chain's CDR3 is CASSVSVETQYF. The CDR3 coding sequence is TGTGCCAGCAGCGTTAGCGTGGAGACCCAGTACTTC. The variable domain in full, with the rest retrieved from reference TRBV2 and TRBJ2-5, is EPEVTQTPSHQVTQMGQEVILRCVPISNHLYFYWYRQILGQKVEFLVSFYNNEISEKSEIFDDQFSVERPDGSNFTLKIRSTKLEDSAMYFCASSVSVETQYFGPGTRLLVL.

This sequence joins TRBV27 and TRBJ2-3, with a possible D match to TRBD2 (6 bases). Trimming removed 8 bases at V and 2 bases at J, with 29 bases between. Germline values: CDR1 MNHEY, CDR2 SMNVEV (reference sequence). This CDR3 region has 19 residues. CDR3 region: CASSKTRDPGTLYTDTQYF. The CDR3 coding sequence is TGTGCCAGCTCAAAAACGCGGGACCCCGGGACGCTATACACAGATACGCAGTATTTT.

The chain carries TRBV14 and TRBJ2-3; no clear D gene. CDR1 and CDR2 (germline): SGHDN, FVKESK. The CDR3 extends over 12 amino acids. Trimming removed 1 base at V and 8 bases at J, with 7 bases between. The CDR3 DNA reads TGTGCCAGCAGCCAAGGGTGGAGTACGCAGTATTTT. Amino acids: CASSQGWSTQYF.

The chain combines TRBV11-3 with TRBJ1-4; D ambiguous. V was pared by 8 bases and J by 5 bases, with 12 bases between. This CDR3 contains 13 residues. Germline CDR1 is SGHNT and CDR2 is YENEEA. CDR3 DNA: TGTGCCAGCCGGCCTAAAGAAAATGAAAAACTGTTTTTT. Translating it yields CASRPKENEKLFF.

J is TRBJ2-1 and V is TRBV5-1, with 9 bases matching TRBD1. The CDR3 is made up of 15 amino acids. CDR1 SGHRS and CDR2 YFSETQ come from the germline V gene. With 4 bases clipped from V and 4 bases from J, the junction kept 6 bases outside the gene matches. The DNA for the CDR3 is TGCGCCAGCAGCCCCGGGACAGGGATATACAATGAGCAGTTCTTC. It yields the protein CASSPGTGIYNEQFF.

V and J are TRBV3-1 (or the pseudogene TRBV3-2) and TRBJ1-2; D unclear. Per the germline V gene, CDR1 is LGHDT and CDR2 is YNNKEL (reference sequence). CDR3 length equals 14 residues. Trimming took off 5 bases at V and 10 bases at J, with 20 bases between the two ends. The CDR3 sequence is CASSLPGQVPFYTF. For the CDR3, the DNA is TGTGCCAGCAGCTTACCCGGGCAGGTCCCTTTCTACACCTTC.

The chain uses TRBV4-2 and TRBJ1-4, with D unresolved. This CDR3 contains 13 residues. Trimming took 0 bases from V and 7 from J, leaving 6 bases between them. Per the germline V gene, CDR1 is LGHNA and CDR2 is YNFKEQ. The CDR3 is CASSQEVVEKLFF. CDR3 sequence (DNA): TGTGCCAGCAGCCAAGAGGTGGTTGAAAAACTGTTTTTT.

This sequence joins TRBV7-8 and TRBJ2-3; TRBD1 matches 9 bases. V shed 2 bases and J 6 bases; nucleotides not matched to a gene: 6. CDR1 and CDR2 from the germline V gene are SGHVS and FQNEAQ. The CDR3 runs to 15 residues. The CDR3 is CASSLWTGEEDTQYF. The CDR3 region has the DNA TGTGCCAGCAGCTTATGGACAGGGGAAGAGGATACGCAGTATTTT.